Presented here are 5 T cell receptor beta chains from one specimen sequenced in a study of tumor-infiltrating lymphocytes in glioblastoma multiforme. Multiple V-beta primers and a C-beta primer amplified TCRB from RNA. TCRdb fed the multiplex PCR reads into MiXCR, producing one record per CDR3 protein. The sample lists about 10,000 distinct CDR3 sequences, 65% to 75% occurring once. Sequenced sample: brain tumor tissue. Source of these receptors: a male donor with glioblastoma.

As for this clonotype: One end of the junction does not line up with germline, which may come from a read error. CDR3 loop: CSVGGRQGDNERFF. CDR3 coding DNA: TGCAGCGTTGGGGGGCGACAGGGGGACAATGAGCGGTTCTTC. V usage is TRBV29-1 and J usage is TRBJ2-1, with 9 positions matching TRBD1. The CDR3 contains 14 residues. Germline-derived CDR1 and CDR2 are SQVTM and ANQGSEA.

V gene TRBV5-4 combines with J gene TRBJ2-1, with 8 nucleotides matching TRBD1. The length of the CDR3 is 15 residues. Germline V gives CDR1 SGHNT, CDR2 YYREEE (reference sequence). V was pared by 2 bases and J by 6 bases, with 7 bases of the junction left unmatched. CDR3 in amino acids: CASSFATGGFNEQFF. For the CDR3, the DNA is TGTGCCAGCAGCTTCGCTACAGGGGGTTTCAATGAGCAGTTCTTC.

The V call is TRBV7-3, the J call TRBJ2-3, with unresolved D. Germline assignment: CDR1 SGHTA and CDR2 FQGTGA. This CDR3 has 13 residues. V shed 11 bases and J shed 4 bases, with 16 bases lying between them. Here the CDR3 reads CAGRLDKADTQYF. In nucleotides, the CDR3 is TGTGCCGGCCGCCTTGACAAAGCAGATACGCAGTATTTT. The whole variable domain, filled in from reference TRBV7-3 and TRBJ2-3, reads GAGVSQTPSNKVTEKGKYVELRCDPISGHTALYWYRQSLGQGPEFLIYFQGTGAADDSGLPNDRFFAVRPEGSVSTLKIQRTERGDSAVYLCAGRLDKADTQYFGPGTRLTVL.

The chain recombines TRBV11-3 with TRBJ1-4; no clear D gene. The CDR3 consists of 15 residues. Trimming cost V 4 bases and J 5 bases, with 14 bases left between them. Germline V gene sequence: CDR1 SGHNT, CDR2 YENEEA. The chain's CDR3 is CASSYRRIVNEKLFF. The CDR3 DNA follows: TGTGCCAGCAGCTATCGACGGATTGTGAATGAAAAACTGTTTTTT.

The chain links TRBV5-4 to TRBJ2-2; D possibly matches TRBD1 or TRBD2 (5 bases each). The germline CDR1 and CDR2 sequences are SGHNT and YYREEE (reference sequence). The germline V and J ends were trimmed by 4 bases and 1 base, with 20 bases remaining between them. The CDR3 consists of 18 residues. CDR3 loop: CASSRDHPETWNTGELFF. CDR3 DNA: TGTGCCAGCAGCAGGGACCACCCCGAGACGTGGAACACCGGGGAGCTGTTTTTT.